Shown below are 9 T cell receptor beta chains from a single sample sequenced in a study of CD8+ T cells in alopecia areata. As the sequencing template, cDNA was produced by extracting RNA and reverse transcribing it. Measured with immunoSEQ multiplex PCR; TCRdb has only the in-frame clones, and not every one. Of tens of thousands of clones detected, 60% to 70% appear once; the ten largest clones hold 4.5%. In a few patients, CD4+ T cells were split by CD25+CD127- sorting. The sequencing sample was made of CD4+ Tregs sorted from blood. The source is a human donor with alopecia areata.

The V call is TRBV19, the J call TRBJ1-1; no clear D gene. Trimming removed 3 bases at V and 0 bases at J, with 8 bases between. The V gene's germline CDR1 is LNHDA and CDR2 SQIVND (reference sequence). This CDR3 contains 14 residues. The CDR3 sequence: CASSISQLNTEAFF. The CDR3 nucleotides read TGTGCCAGTAGTATTAGCCAGTTGAACACTGAAGCTTTCTTT.

In its sample, this clone was seen a few times. This sequence joins TRBV7-9 and TRBJ1-5; no reliable D call. With 3 bases removed from V and 7 bases from J, the gap between germline ends came to 10 bases. The CDR3 covers 13 residues. CDR1 SEHNR and CDR2 FQNEAQ come from the germline V gene (reference sequence). In DNA, the CDR3 is TGTGCCAGCAGCTTGGGTGGAAGACAGCCCCAGCATTTT. The encoded protein is CASSLGGRQPQHF.

The rearrangement uses TRBV7-2 and TRBJ1-5; no clear D. This CDR3 comprises 13 residues. Trimming cost V 5 bases and J 2 bases, with 7 bases left between them. CDR1 SGHTA and CDR2 FQGNSA come from the germline V gene. Here the CDR3 reads CASSRDGNQPQHF. The CDR3 DNA reads as TGTGCCAGCAGCCGCGATGGCAATCAGCCCCAGCATTTT.

V and J are TRBV2 and TRBJ2-7; 9 bases line up with TRBD1. Trimming took 0 bases from V and 6 from J; bases not matched to a gene: 9. The CDR3 length is 16 residues. CDR1 is SNHLY and CDR2 is FYNNEI in the germline V gene. As DNA, the CDR3 is TGTGCCAGCAGTGAAGCGGGACAGGGTATAACTTCCGAGCAGTACTTC. The encoded protein is CASSEAGQGITSEQYF.

The chain has TRBV11-2 and TRBJ2-7; TRBD2 is a possible D gene (5 bases). The germline V and J ends were trimmed by 5 bases and 3 bases, with 11 bases remaining between them. CDR3 length: 13 amino acids. CDR1 is SGHAT and CDR2 is FQNNGV in the germline V gene. CDR3 in DNA: TGTGCCAGCAGCAAGGACTGGGGCTACGAGCAGTACTTC. This sequence encodes CASSKDWGYEQYF. Supplemented by reference TRBV11-2 and TRBJ2-7, the full variable domain reads EAGVAQSPRYKIIEKRQSVAFWCNPISGHATLYWYQQILGQGPKLLIQFQNNGVVDDSQLPKDRFSAERLKGVDSTLKIQPAKLEDSAVYLCASSKDWGYEQYFGPGTRLTVT.

The sample holds one count of this clone. V gene TRBV19 combines with J gene TRBJ2-7; D perhaps matches TRBD2 (5 bases). V was trimmed by 5 bases and J by 3 bases, leaving 11 bases between them. CDR3 length: 13 residues. CDR1 is LNHDA, CDR2 SQIVND, per germline (reference sequence). The CDR3 sequence: CASSRGGFYEQYF. CDR3 sequence (DNA): TGTGCCAGTAGTCGAGGAGGATTCTACGAGCAGTACTTC.

The chain is built from TRBV7-3 and TRBJ2-3, with 9 bases that match TRBD1. CDR1 is SGHTA and CDR2 is FQGTGA in the germline V gene. This CDR3 is 13 amino acids long. J gave up 6 bases and V 5 bases, and 3 bases lay outside the gene matches. Here the CDR3 reads CASSPGTGDTQYF. Here the CDR3 DNA reads TGTGCCAGCAGCCCCGGGACAGGGGATACGCAGTATTTT.

This clone has only a few counts. This chain connects TRBV28 to TRBJ1-5; the match to TRBD1 covers 7 bases. Trimming removed 6 bases from V and 4 bases from J; junction bases left unmatched: 3. The V gene's germline CDR1 is MDHEN and CDR2 SYDVKM. The CDR3 extends over 13 amino acids. In nucleotides, the CDR3 is TGTGCCAGCAGCGGGGGACAGAATCAGCCCCAGCATTTT. Amino acid sequence: CASSGGQNQPQHF.

The V and J genes are TRBV7-3 and TRBJ2-7; 7 bases are shared with TRBD1. The CDR3 extends over 13 amino acids. Germline lookup yields CDR1 SGHTA and CDR2 FQGTGA. Germline trimming cut 2 bases from V and 6 bases from J; bases unmatched to any gene: 4. CDR3 in amino acids: CASSLGSGGEQYF. The CDR3 DNA sequence: TGTGCCAGCAGCTTAGGGTCAGGGGGCGAGCAGTACTTC.